The rows below give T cell receptor beta chains drawn from one sample of a study of early T cells in non-severe SARS-CoV-2 infection. TCRdb redid the calling of the 5' RACE reads with MiXCR, one entry per CDR3 protein. The sample consists of around 30,000 distinct CDR3 sequences, less than 6% of them appearing once. The specimen was whole blood. Receptor source: an adult who was a healthcare worker with PCR-confirmed SARS-CoV-2 infection or an uninfected control (not recorded which). The CDR3 runs from the conserved cysteine through the conserved F or W. A D gene is named only where the DNA matches it firmly. Rows give clone size only sometimes, using once, few, many, or a class for an expanded clone.

clone size: many
D gene: TRBD1
V gene: TRBV6-4
J gene: TRBJ2-2
CDR3 protein: CASSATGSTGELFF
CDR3 DNA: TGTGCCAGCAGCGCGACAGGGTCCACCGGGGAGCTGTTTTTT

clone size: many
D gene: NA
V gene: TRBV10-3
J gene: TRBJ1-5
CDR3 protein: CAIRDTDQPQHF
CDR3 DNA: TGTGCCATCAGGGACACAGATCAGCCCCAGCATTTT

clone size: many
D gene: NA
V gene: TRBV6-5
J gene: TRBJ2-3
CDR3 protein: CASTKGALATDTQYF
CDR3 DNA: TGTGCCAGCACTAAAGGGGCCCTGGCCACAGATACGCAGTATTTT

clone size: many
D gene: TRBD2
V gene: TRBV20-1
J gene: TRBJ2-3
CDR3 protein: CSASGSGGADTQYF
CDR3 DNA: TGCAGTGCTAGCGGGAGCGGGGGGGCAGATACGCAGTATTTT

clone size: many
D gene: TRBD2
V gene: TRBV11-2
J gene: TRBJ2-1
CDR3 protein: CASSLVRAGGPRQFF
CDR3 DNA: TGTGCCAGCAGCTTAGTTCGAGCGGGGGGGCCTCGGCAGTTCTTC

clone size: NA
D gene: NA
V gene: TRBV6-1
J gene: TRBJ1-3
CDR3 protein: CALGRGVGGNTIYF
CDR3 DNA: TGTGCTTTAGGTCGCGGCGTTGGCGGAAACACCATATATTTT

clone size: many
D gene: NA
V gene: TRBV9
J gene: TRBJ2-2
CDR3 protein: CASSVSAGSLTGELFF
CDR3 DNA: TGTGCCAGCAGCGTATCGGCAGGAAGTTTGACCGGGGAGCTGTTTTTT

clone size: few
D gene: TRBD1
V gene: TRBV4-3
J gene: TRBJ2-7
CDR3 protein: CASSQAGTGGHEQYF
CDR3 DNA: TGCGCCAGCAGCCAAGCCGGGACAGGTGGGCACGAGCAGTACTTC

clone size: few
D gene: TRBD2
V gene: TRBV12-3/TRBV12-4
J gene: TRBJ2-5
CDR3 protein: CASSLTLGGETQYF
CDR3 DNA: TGTGCCAGCAGTTTGACTCTGGGAGGGGAGACCCAGTACTTC

clone size: many
D gene: NA
V gene: TRBV5-5
J gene: TRBJ1-2
CDR3 protein: CASSYTANYGYTF
CDR3 DNA: TGTGCCAGCAGCTACACTGCTAACTATGGCTACACCTTC

clone size: few
D gene: NA
V gene: TRBV7-7
J gene: TRBJ2-7
CDR3 protein: CASSRGTIYEQYF
CDR3 DNA: TGTGCCAGCAGCCGAGGGACCATCTACGAGCAGTACTTC

clone size: many
D gene: NA
V gene: TRBV28
J gene: TRBJ1-1
CDR3 protein: CASSLWGANAEAFF
CDR3 DNA: TGTGCCAGCAGTTTATGGGGGGCAAACGCTGAAGCTTTCTTT

clone size: many
D gene: TRBD1
V gene: TRBV20-1
J gene: TRBJ1-4
CDR3 protein: CSASLGQQREKLFF
CDR3 DNA: TGCAGTGCTAGTTTGGGACAGCAAAGGGAAAAACTGTTTTTT

clone size: many
D gene: TRBD2
V gene: TRBV24-1
J gene: TRBJ2-3
CDR3 protein: CATSGDSGGPTDTQYF
CDR3 DNA: TGTGCCACCAGTGGTGATAGCGGGGGACCCACAGATACGCAGTATTTT

clone size: many
D gene: NA
V gene: TRBV10-3
J gene: TRBJ1-1
CDR3 protein: CAISETLGGGTTEAFF
CDR3 DNA: TGTGCCATCAGTGAGACCCTAGGTGGGGGAACCACTGAAGCTTTCTTT

clone size: few
D gene: TRBD1
V gene: TRBV10-3
J gene: TRBJ1-2
CDR3 protein: CAILPGQGNYGYTF
CDR3 DNA: TGTGCCATCCTTCCCGGACAGGGCAACTATGGCTACACCTTC

clone size: NA
D gene: TRBD1
V gene: TRBV7-2
J gene: TRBJ1-4
CDR3 protein: CASSLDRGNEKLFF
CDR3 DNA: TGTGCCAGCAGCTTAGACAGGGGGAATGAAAAACTGTTTTTT

clone size: few
D gene: NA
V gene: TRBV4-1
J gene: TRBJ1-1
CDR3 protein: CASSQAFLPGAEAFF
CDR3 DNA: TGCGCCAGCAGCCAAGCCTTTCTACCTGGCGCTGAAGCTTTCTTT

clone size: many
D gene: TRBD1
V gene: TRBV7-9
J gene: TRBJ1-5
CDR3 protein: CASSRTGGQAAQHF
CDR3 DNA: TGTGCCAGCAGCCGGACAGGGGGCCAGGCTGCCCAGCATTTT

clone size: many
D gene: NA
V gene: TRBV20-1
J gene: TRBJ2-2
CDR3 protein: CSAKSGNTGELFF
CDR3 DNA: TGCAGTGCAAAATCAGGGAACACCGGGGAGCTGTTTTTT

clone size: few
D gene: NA
V gene: TRBV6-5
J gene: TRBJ2-5
CDR3 protein: CACRRGETQYF
CDR3 DNA: TGTGCCTGCCGTCGGGGAGAGACCCAGTACTTC

clone size: many
D gene: NA
V gene: TRBV20-1
J gene: TRBJ1-2
CDR3 protein: CSASGSLNYGYTF
CDR3 DNA: TGCAGTGCTAGCGGATCACTAAACTATGGCTACACCTTC

clone size: many
D gene: NA
V gene: TRBV6-1
J gene: TRBJ2-7
CDR3 protein: CASREPGTSNEQYF
CDR3 DNA: TGTGCCAGCAGAGAACCCGGGACATCCAACGAGCAGTACTTC